This T cell receptor beta chain is drawn from a study of cytomegalovirus exposure and HLA in healthy donors. Whole-study findings and limits: In the analysis, some V segments, TRBV6-2 and TRBV6-3 included, were excluded as indistinguishable. Follow-up analysis found HLA locus-dependent TCR association rates, highest for DRB1 and lowest for HLA-C. A later analysis, which compared TCR beta chains of equal frequency, found the HLA-associated ones more clonally expanded.

This clone occurred a few times. Its specificity is unknown. The V gene's germline CDR1 is MNHNY and CDR2 SVGAGI (reference sequence). This CDR3 is 14 amino acids long. The V end lost 5 bases, the J end lost 4 bases, and 14 bases lay between the germline ends. PCR employed 60 Vbeta and 13 Jbeta primers. TCRdb keeps only in-frame clones here, not all; method: immunoSEQ multiplex PCR. The sample records under 110,000 clones, more than 60% being singletons. The specimen was PBMCs. The receptor was derived from a man aged 60 to 69 in good health and CMV-seronegative. This chain uses TRBV6-6 with TRBJ2-5; a weak D match, TRBD1 (7 bases). The CDR3 here is CASSTSGGGETQYF. The DNA of the CDR3 is TGTGCCAGCAGTACCTCAGGGGGAGGAGAGACCCAGTACTTC.